Here is one T cell receptor beta chain with its context. The data derive from a study of blood T cell repertoires in COVID-19. Here immunoSEQ multiplex PCR was the method, and the copy in TCRdb shows in-frame clones only, minus some. The table shows about 150,000 clones, with roughly 85% occurring only once. V shed 3 bases, J shed 0 bases, and the junction held 5 bases outside the gene matches. The CDR3 extends over 15 amino acids. Germline V CDR1 and CDR2: SGDLS, YYNGEE. Participant-reported clinical history was the basis for cohort assignment. All recovered Cohort 3 donors got two negative PCRs, got clearance, or saw symptom resolution.

Sample: PBMCs or T cells enriched from blood (not recorded which). This TCR came from a man aged 50 to 60 who had recovered from COVID-19. The chain recombines TRBV9 with TRBJ2-7, with TRBD1 matching over 8 bases. In DNA form, the CDR3 reads TGTGCCAGCAGCGCTCGGACAGGGTTCTCCTACGAGCAGTACTTC. Amino acids: CASSARTGFSYEQYF. The whole variable domain, filled in from reference TRBV9 and TRBJ2-7, reads DSGVTQTPKHLITATGQRVTLRCSPRSGDLSVYWYQQSLDQGLQFLIQYYNGEERAKGNILERFSAQQFPDLHSELNLSSLELGDSALYFCASSARTGFSYEQYFGPGTRLTVT.